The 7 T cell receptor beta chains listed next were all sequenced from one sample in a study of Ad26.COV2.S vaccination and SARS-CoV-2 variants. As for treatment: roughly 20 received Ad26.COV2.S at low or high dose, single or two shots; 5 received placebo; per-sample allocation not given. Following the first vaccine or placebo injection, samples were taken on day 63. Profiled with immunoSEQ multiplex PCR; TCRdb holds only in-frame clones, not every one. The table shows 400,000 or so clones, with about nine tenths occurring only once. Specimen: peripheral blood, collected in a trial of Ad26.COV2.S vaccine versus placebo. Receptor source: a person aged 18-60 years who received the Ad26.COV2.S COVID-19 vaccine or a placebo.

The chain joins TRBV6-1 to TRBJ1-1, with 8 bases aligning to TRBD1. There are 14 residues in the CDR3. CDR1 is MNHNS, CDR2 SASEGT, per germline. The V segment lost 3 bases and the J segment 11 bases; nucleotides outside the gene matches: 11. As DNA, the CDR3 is TGTGCCAGCAGTGACCGGGACAGGATGAGGAGGGCTTTCTTT. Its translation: CASSDRDRMRRAFF.

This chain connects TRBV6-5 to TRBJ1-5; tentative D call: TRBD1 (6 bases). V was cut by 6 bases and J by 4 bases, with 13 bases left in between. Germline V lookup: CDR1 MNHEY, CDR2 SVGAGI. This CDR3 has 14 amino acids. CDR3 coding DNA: TGTGCCAGCAGATACAGGGTGGGGAATCAGCCCCAGCATTTT. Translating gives CASRYRVGNQPQHF.

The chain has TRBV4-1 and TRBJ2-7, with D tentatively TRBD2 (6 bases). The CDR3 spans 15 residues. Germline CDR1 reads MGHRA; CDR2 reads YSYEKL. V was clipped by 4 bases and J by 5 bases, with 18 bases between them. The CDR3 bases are TGCGCCAGCAGCCCAGCCTCCCGGGGAGGAGACGAGCAGTACTTC. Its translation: CASSPASRGGDEQYF.

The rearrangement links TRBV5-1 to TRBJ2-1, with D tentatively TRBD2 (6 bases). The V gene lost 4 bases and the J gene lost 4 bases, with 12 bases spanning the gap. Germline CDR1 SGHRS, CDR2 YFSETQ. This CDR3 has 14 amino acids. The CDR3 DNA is TGCGCCAGCAGCGACGGGGGAGTATACAATGAGCAGTTCTTC. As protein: CASSDGGVYNEQFF.

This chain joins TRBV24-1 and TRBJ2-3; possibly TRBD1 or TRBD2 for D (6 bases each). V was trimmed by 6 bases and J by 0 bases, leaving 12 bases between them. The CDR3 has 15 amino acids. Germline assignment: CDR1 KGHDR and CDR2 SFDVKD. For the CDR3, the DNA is TGTGCCACCAGTAGGGGGGCTCCTAGCACAGATACGCAGTATTTT. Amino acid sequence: CATSRGAPSTDTQYF.

The CDR3 loop reads CASSHLAGETDTQYF. The CDR3 DNA follows: TGTGCCAGCAGCCACCTCGCGGGGGAGACAGATACGCAGTATTTT. The chain is built from TRBV3-1 (or the pseudogene TRBV3-2) and TRBJ2-3; 7 bases are shared with TRBD2. CDR3 size: 15 residues. With 3 bases clipped from V and 3 bases from J, the junction kept 6 bases outside the gene matches. The germline V gene has CDR1 LGHDT and CDR2 YNNKEL (reference sequence).

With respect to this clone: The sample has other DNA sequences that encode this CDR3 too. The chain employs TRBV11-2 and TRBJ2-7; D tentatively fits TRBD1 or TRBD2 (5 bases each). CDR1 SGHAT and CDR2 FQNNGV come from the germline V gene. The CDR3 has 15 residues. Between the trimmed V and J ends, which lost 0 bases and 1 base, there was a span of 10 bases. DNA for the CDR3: TGTGCCAGCAGCTTAGATCCTGGGGGATCCTACGAGCAGTACTTC. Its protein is CASSLDPGGSYEQYF.